The TCR beta chain under discussion was sequenced for a study of shared clonotypes between healthy human individuals. Study results and limitations: Sampling covered blood only; tissue repertoires likely differ.

The germline V gene encodes CDR1 SGHTA and CDR2 FQGNSA. Trimming shortened V by 9 bases and J by 1 base, and 13 bases separated the two germline ends. The CDR3 has 13 residues. Regarding this clone: Its antigen is not identified.

Generated by immunoSEQ multiplex PCR, the TCRdb table keeps only in-frame clones and is missing some. Among about 2 million clones listed, over 85% were seen once. The naive CD8 subset, CD45RO-negative cells positively selected for CCR7, excluded terminally differentiated effector memory CD45RA+ cells. The J gene is TRBJ2-7, the V gene TRBV7-2; D is unresolved. Material for sequencing was naive CD8+ T cells sorted from blood. The origin of this receptor is a young man in good health. The CDR3 nucleotides are TGTGCCAGTCGCGTCGGCGAGTCCTACGAGCAGTACTTC. The encoded protein is CASRVGESYEQYF.